These 19 T cell receptor beta chains were sequenced from one sample in a study of shared T cell receptors in the human thymus (dated by TCRdb to the early 2020s). The library was prepared using the immunoSEQ multiplex PCR assay. In its TCRdb copy, this immuneACCESS table keeps in-frame sequences only and misses some clones. Where compared with another copy, unresolved V genes explain less than half of these, and the others have no known cause. For this sample the table gives about 380,000 clones, of which more than 85% were detected only once. The ten largest clonotypes hold about 0.02% of the sample. Sequenced input: thymocytes. The receptor set was obtained from a human donor.

This clone has a single count. J is TRBJ2-7 and V is TRBV30, with 7 bases that match TRBD1. Germline V CDR1 and CDR2: GTSNPN, SVGIG (reference sequence). J was trimmed by 3 bases and V by 3 bases; bases with no gene match: 14. This CDR3 region has 16 residues. Here the CDR3 DNA reads TGTGCCTGGAGCGTCTTTAGGGGGCGGATGGGCTACGAGCAGTACTTC. Its translation is CAWSVFRGRMGYEQYF.

The chain has TRBV5-6 and TRBJ1-1; D might be TRBD1 (5 bases). CDR1 and CDR2 from the germline V gene are SGHDT and YYEEEE. V was clipped by 6 bases and J by 1 base, with 13 bases between them. The CDR3 loop spans 14 amino acids. The CDR3 here is CASIHRRWNTEAFF. For the CDR3, the DNA is TGTGCCAGCATCCACAGGAGATGGAACACTGAAGCTTTCTTT.

The rearrangement joins TRBV29-1 to TRBJ2-1; maybe TRBD1 (7 bases). Trimming removed 6 bases at V and 5 bases at J, with 26 bases between. The CDR3 spans 17 residues. The germline V gene encodes CDR1 SQVTM and CDR2 ANQGSEA. CDR3 sequence: CSVTLLPEGQTDNEQFF. The CDR3 region has the DNA TGCAGCGTCACCCTACTCCCGGAGGGACAGACTGACAATGAGCAGTTCTTC.

The rearrangement joins TRBV7-3 to TRBJ2-2, with TRBD1 as a possible D gene (5 bases). Between the trimmed V and J ends, which lost 6 bases and 6 bases, there was a span of 11 bases. This CDR3 comprises 13 residues. The V gene's germline CDR1 is SGHTA and CDR2 FQGTGA. The DNA for the CDR3 is TGTGCCAGCAGACCACAGGCATCCGGGGAGCTGTTTTTT. Encoded protein: CASRPQASGELFF.

The V gene is TRBV2, the J gene TRBJ1-6; D is ambiguous. The CDR3 is made up of 13 amino acids. Per the germline V gene, CDR1 is SNHLY and CDR2 is FYNNEI. Trimming took 6 bases from V and 7 from J, leaving 10 bases between them. CDR3 nucleotide sequence: TGTGCCAGCAGCGAGGGCCCAAATTCACCCCTCCACTTT. This encodes CASSEGPNSPLHF.

The chain combines TRBV7-9 with TRBJ1-5; 10 nucleotides align to TRBD1. The CDR3 runs to 17 residues. The trim removed 1 base at V and 2 bases at J, leaving 5 bases unmatched. Per germline, CDR1 SEHNR and CDR2 FQNEAQ (reference sequence). This chain's CDR3 is CASSLGGQGKGNQPQHF. The DNA of the CDR3 is TGTGCCAGCAGCTTAGGGGGACAGGGGAAGGGCAATCAGCCCCAGCATTTT.

This clone has just a few counts. The chain combines TRBV2 with TRBJ1-4; no firm D call. From germline, CDR1 is SNHLY and CDR2 FYNNEI. The CDR3 sequence is 15 residues long. V dropped 9 bases and J dropped 6 bases, with 20 bases sitting between them. This chain's CDR3 is CARRDPGALDEKLFF. The DNA for the CDR3 is TGTGCCAGGAGGGATCCCGGAGCCTTAGATGAAAAACTGTTTTTT.

This sequence joins TRBV6-5 and TRBJ2-7; 7 bases match TRBD2. The CDR3 contains 15 residues. Germline CDR1 MNHEY, CDR2 SVGAGI. V trimming: 6 bases; J trimming: 1 base; junction bases outside the gene matches: 9. The CDR3 loop is CASSLAGRLSYEQYF. The CDR3, as DNA: TGTGCCAGCAGCTTAGCGGGCCGCCTATCCTACGAGCAGTACTTC.

This clone occurred once. The chain couples TRBV29-1 to TRBJ2-1, with 9 nucleotides matching TRBD2. J was trimmed by 8 bases and V by 6 bases; bases with no gene match: 14. CDR3 size: 15 residues. Germline assignment: CDR1 SQVTM and CDR2 ANQGSEA. The CDR3 reads CSVGGPSGAWDEQFF. CDR3 nucleotide sequence: TGCAGCGTGGGGGGGCCTAGCGGGGCATGGGATGAGCAGTTCTTC.

This sequence joins TRBV11-2 and TRBJ1-1; D is possibly TRBD1 (6 bases). V lost 5 bases, J lost 5 bases, and 12 bases lay in between. The V gene's germline CDR1 is SGHAT and CDR2 FQNNGV. The CDR3 spans 13 residues. The CDR3 region is CASSRGAGTEAFF. CDR3 in DNA: TGTGCCAGCAGCCGGGGGGCTGGGACTGAAGCTTTCTTT.

The rearrangement uses TRBV28 and TRBJ1-2, with TRBD1 matching over 9 bases. The CDR3 covers 15 residues. The V gene end was trimmed by 7 bases and the J gene end by 3 bases; junction bases not matched to a gene: 9. The germline V gene has CDR1 MDHEN and CDR2 SYDVKM. CDR3 nucleotide sequence: TGTGCCAGCACGGACAGGGGCCAGTTTGACTATGGCTACACCTTC. This codes for CASTDRGQFDYGYTF.

CDR3 residues: CASIHREGDTQYF. CDR3 coding DNA: TGTGCCAGCATTCATCGGGAGGGAGACACGCAGTATTTT. The chain is built from TRBV6-1 and TRBJ2-3, with 8 bases aligning to TRBD2. Germline lookup yields CDR1 MNHNS and CDR2 SASEGT. Trimming cost V 7 bases and J 9 bases; bases outside gene matches: 9. The CDR3 length is 13 residues.

The chain is built from TRBV15 and TRBJ2-3, with TRBD2 as a possible D gene (5 bases). The CDR3 sequence is 17 residues long. Germline CDR1 and CDR2: LNHNV and YYDKDF (reference sequence). V was clipped by 1 base and J by 1 base, with 15 bases between them. The CDR3 region has the DNA TGTGCCACCAGCAGAGCGCCGGGTCTCGGGGGCACAGATACGCAGTATTTT. It specifies CATSRAPGLGGTDTQYF.

Here the CDR3 reads CASSLSGWDRENTGELFF. CDR3 bases: TGTGCCAGCAGTTTATCTGGCTGGGACAGGGAGAACACCGGGGAGCTGTTTTTT. This chain links TRBV27 with TRBJ2-2, with 9 bases matching TRBD1. Germline loops: CDR1 MNHEY, CDR2 SMNVEV (reference sequence). J lost 1 base, V lost 0 bases, and 6 bases had no gene match. The CDR3 has 18 amino acids.

CDR3 sequence: CASSRGAGENIQYF. DNA for the CDR3: TGTGCCAGCAGCCGGGGGGCAGGGGAAAACATTCAGTACTTC. The J gene is TRBJ2-4, the V gene TRBV13, with D maybe TRBD2 (7 bases). This CDR3 contains 14 residues. Germline-derived CDR1 and CDR2 are PRHDT and FYEKMQ (reference sequence). The germline V and J ends were trimmed by 5 bases and 5 bases, with 13 bases remaining between them.

This clone appeared once. V gene TRBV5-1 combines with J gene TRBJ2-7; 9 bases agree with TRBD1. The V and J ends lost 0 bases and 5 bases, in that order; junction bases with no gene match: 6. Germline assignment: CDR1 SGHRS and CDR2 YFSETQ. The CDR3 loop spans 15 amino acids. The CDR3 here is CASSLEQGASHEQYF. The DNA of the CDR3 is TGCGCCAGCAGCTTGGAACAGGGGGCGTCCCACGAGCAGTACTTC.

The chain is built from TRBV5-4 and TRBJ2-2; a possible D gene is TRBD1 (5 bases). Germline V CDR1 and CDR2: SGHNT, YYREEE (reference sequence). The V gene lost 9 bases and the J gene lost 2 bases, with 26 bases spanning the gap. This CDR3 spans 18 amino acids. CDR3: CANGAMAVGATNTGELFF. CDR3 nucleotide sequence: TGTGCCAACGGAGCGATGGCGGTTGGGGCGACAAACACCGGGGAGCTGTTTTTT.

The chain employs TRBV6-1 and TRBJ2-3; D is ambiguous. CDR1 and CDR2 from the germline V gene are MNHNS and SASEGT. The V and J ends lost 8 bases and 3 bases respectively, with 3 bases between them. The CDR3 extends over 10 amino acids. The chain's CDR3 is CASSTDTQYF. The CDR3 bases are TGTGCCAGCTCGACAGATACGCAGTATTTT.

The chain is built from TRBV4-1 and TRBJ2-5; D is uncertain. Trimming shortened V by 4 bases and J by 5 bases, and 14 bases separated the two germline ends. This CDR3 is built from 14 residues. Per the germline V gene, CDR1 is MGHRA and CDR2 is YSYEKL. The CDR3 sequence is CASSPGPFGETQYF. CDR3 DNA sequence: TGCGCCAGCAGCCCAGGACCTTTTGGGGAGACCCAGTACTTC.